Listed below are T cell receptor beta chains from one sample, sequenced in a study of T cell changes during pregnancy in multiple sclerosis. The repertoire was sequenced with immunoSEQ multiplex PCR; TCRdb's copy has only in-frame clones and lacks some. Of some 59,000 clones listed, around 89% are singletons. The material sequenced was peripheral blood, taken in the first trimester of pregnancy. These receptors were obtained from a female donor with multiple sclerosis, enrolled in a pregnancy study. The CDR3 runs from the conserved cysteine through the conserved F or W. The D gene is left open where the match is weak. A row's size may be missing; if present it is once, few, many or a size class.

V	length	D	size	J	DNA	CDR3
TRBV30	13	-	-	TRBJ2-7	TGTGCCTGGAGTGTCGTTAGCTTCGAAGGGGGGTACTTC	CAWSVVSFEGGYF
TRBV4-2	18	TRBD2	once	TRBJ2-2	TGTGCCAGCAGCCAAGATCTGCTAGCGGGAGCAAGTACCGGGGAGCTGTTTTTT	CASSQDLLAGASTGELFF
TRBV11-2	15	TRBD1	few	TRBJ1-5	TGTGCCAGCAGCCCAGGGGGTGAGGGCAATCAGCCCCAGCATTTT	CASSPGGEGNQPQHF
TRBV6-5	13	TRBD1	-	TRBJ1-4	TGTGCCAGCGGGGACAGGGCTAATGAAAAACTGTTTTTT	CASGDRANEKLFF
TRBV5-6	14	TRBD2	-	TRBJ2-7	TGTGCCAGCAGCTTGGGACTAGCACTAACCGCCTCTTACTTC	CASSLGLALTASYF
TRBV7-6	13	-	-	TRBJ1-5	TGTGCCAGCAGCTTATCGGGAGATCAGCCCCAGCATTTT	CASSLSGDQPQHF
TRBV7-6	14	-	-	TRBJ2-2	TGTGCCAGCAGCTCGGGACATTCGGCCGGGGAGCTGTTTTTT	CASSSGHSAGELFF
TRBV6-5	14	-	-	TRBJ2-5	TGTGCCAGCAGTGCGGGGAGTTGGCAAGAGACCCAGTACTTC	CASSAGSWQETQYF
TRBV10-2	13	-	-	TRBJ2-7	TGCGCCAGCAGGATGACAGCTAATTACGAGCAGTACTTC	CASRMTANYEQYF
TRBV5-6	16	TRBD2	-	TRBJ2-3	TGTGCCAGCAGCCTGCGACTAGCGGGAGCTACAGATACGCAGTATTTT	CASSLRLAGATDTQYF
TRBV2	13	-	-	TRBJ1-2	TGTGCCAGCAGACAACAGGTAAAGGACGGCTACACCTTC	CASRQQVKDGYTF
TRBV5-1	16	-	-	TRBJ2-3	TGCGCCAGCAGCTCCCGGGCCCAGGGTATTGCAGATACGCAGTATTTT	CASSSRAQGIADTQYF
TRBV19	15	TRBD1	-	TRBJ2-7	TGTGCCAGTAGTATAGGGACAGGGGCCACCTACGAGCAGTACTTC	CASSIGTGATYEQYF
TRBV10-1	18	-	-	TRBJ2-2	TGCGCCAGCAGTGGATCCCTCGGACTTGAACAGAACACCGGGGAGCTGTTTTTT	CASSGSLGLEQNTGELFF
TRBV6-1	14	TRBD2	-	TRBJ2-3	TGTGCCAGCAGTGAACCGGGACTAGCGATTACGCAGTATTTT	CASSEPGLAITQYF